This entry concerns a single T cell receptor (beta chain). The sample originates from a study of shared clonotypes between healthy human individuals. Germline V gene data show CDR1 as MNHNS and CDR2 as SASEGT. J gave up 4 bases and V 2 bases, and 6 bases lay outside the gene matches. The CDR3 runs to 15 residues. Only in-frame clones appear in the TCRdb table, and some are missing; sequencing was by immunoSEQ multiplex PCR. The table lists about 2.3 million clones, roughly 90% of them singletons. This TCR was recovered from a young man in good health. Some clones in this sample may be carry-over from other donors' samples. Sample: naive CD4+ T cells from PBMCs. Stated subset: CD45RA+ positively selected. V usage is TRBV6-1 and J usage is TRBJ1-1; 8 bases line up with TRBD1. The CDR3 protein is CASSEPTGVATEAFF. CDR3 DNA: TGTGCCAGCAGTGAACCGACAGGGGTGGCCACTGAAGCTTTCTTT.